This entry lists 32 T cell receptor beta chains sequenced from one sample in a study of monozygotic twins with inflammatory bowel disease. TCRdb reanalyzed the 5' RACE reads, giving one entry per CDR3 protein sequence and no DNA. Its table records 200,000 to 250,000 distinct CDR3 sequences. The sample consisted of blood. The receptor set was obtained from a human donor with ulcerative colitis or Crohn's disease, or a healthy co-twin of an affected twin (not recorded which).

The J gene is TRBJ1-2, the V gene TRBV9; no DNA is available, so the TRBD1 call from TCRdb remains unchecked. CDR1 and CDR2 from the germline V gene are SGDLS and YYNGEE. The CDR3 totals 15 residues. The CDR3: CASSYGGNIPYGYTF.

This chain uses TRBV9 with TRBJ2-2; the TCRdb call, TRBD1, lacks DNA for checking. There are 16 residues in the CDR3. Germline values: CDR1 SGDLS, CDR2 YYNGEE. The CDR3 sequence: CASSVKRTGGTGELFF.

The chain is built from TRBV20-1 and TRBJ2-5; the TCRdb D gene call, TRBD2, has no DNA to confirm it. CDR3 length: 14 amino acids. Germline V gene lookup returns CDR1 DFQATT and CDR2 SNEGSKA (reference sequence). CDR3: CSARSPGGRETQYF.

This chain connects TRBV3-1 to TRBJ2-7; lacking DNA, the TRBD1 call made by TCRdb goes unchecked. The CDR3 extends over 16 amino acids. CDR1 is LGHDT and CDR2 is YNNKEL in the germline V gene (reference sequence). Here the CDR3 reads CASSSWEQGVSYEQYF.

The chain carries TRBV5-1 and TRBJ2-7; TCRdb selects TRBD1, and the lack of DNA leaves this call unchecked. The CDR3 runs 15 residues. The germline V gene encodes CDR1 SGHRS and CDR2 YFSETQ. The CDR3 reads CASSPDGQGYYEQYF.

The rearrangement links TRBV13 to TRBJ2-3; TCRdb's D call of TRBD1 is untestable without DNA. This CDR3 comprises 15 residues. The germline V gene encodes CDR1 PRHDT and CDR2 FYEKMQ (reference sequence). The CDR3: CASSLPSLGRDTQYF. The complete variable domain, with remaining parts taken from reference TRBV13 and TRBJ2-3, reads AAGVIQSPRHLIKEKRETATLKCYPIPRHDTVYWYQQGPGQDPQFLISFYEKMQSDKGSIPDRFSAQQFSDYHSELNMSSLELGDSALYFCASSLPSLGRDTQYFGPGTRLTVL.

The CDR3 spells CASSLRTGVYSNQPQHF. The chain employs TRBV12-3 or TRBV12-4 and TRBJ1-5; TCRdb returns TRBD1, unconfirmable since there is no DNA. This CDR3 is 17 amino acids long.

The chain combines TRBV20-1 with TRBJ1-1; lacking DNA, the TRBD1 call made by TCRdb goes unchecked. The CDR3 runs 14 residues. Germline V CDR1 and CDR2: DFQATT, SNEGSKA (reference sequence). The CDR3 loop reads CSARLDRGLPEAFF.

V is TRBV7-8 and J is TRBJ2-2. The CDR3 spans 15 residues. The germline gives CDR1 SGHVS, CDR2 FQNEAQ. CDR3 sequence: CASSLSITNTGELFF.

The chain joins TRBV7-2 to TRBJ1-3; the TCRdb call, TRBD1, lacks DNA for checking. From germline, CDR1 is SGHTA and CDR2 FQGNSA. The CDR3 spans 16 residues. This chain's CDR3 is CASIPTRGEEMYTIYF.

This chain joins TRBV10-3 and TRBJ2-7; the D gene TCRdb calls, TRBD2, cannot be checked with no DNA. The CDR3 has 17 amino acids. Germline CDR1 is ENHRY and CDR2 is SYGVKD. The CDR3 here is CAIRPQDGLAKTYEQYF.

The V and J genes are TRBV7-6 and TRBJ2-7; without DNA, the TCRdb call of TRBD1 cannot be checked. Looked up from germline, CDR1 is SGHVS and CDR2 is FNYEAQ. This CDR3 spans 15 amino acids. The CDR3 here is CASSLKGVGGCEQYF. Full variable domain (outside the CDR3, taken from reference TRBV7-6 and TRBJ2-7): GAGVSQSPRYKVTKRGQDVALRCDPISGHVSLYWYRQALGQGPEFLTYFNYEAQQDKSGLPNDRFSAERPEGSISTLTIQRTEQRDSAMYRCASSLKGVGGCEQYFGPGTRLTVT.

The V gene is TRBV12-3 or TRBV12-4, the J gene TRBJ2-7; TCRdb gives TRBD1 as the D gene, but with no DNA this cannot be confirmed. This CDR3 has 16 amino acids. CDR3: CASGTTTGTRSYEQYF.

The chain employs TRBV20-1 and TRBJ1-2; TCRdb names TRBD1, which stays unverified in the absence of DNA. The germline gives CDR1 DFQATT, CDR2 SNEGSKA (reference sequence). The CDR3 totals 14 residues. This CDR3 reads CSARPDRANYGYTF.

The rearrangement uses TRBV29-1 and TRBJ1-1; without DNA, the TCRdb call of TRBD1 cannot be checked. From germline, CDR1 is SQVTM and CDR2 ANQGSEA. This CDR3 is 15 amino acids long. CDR3 region: CSVRPNGQLNTEAFF.

The chain carries TRBV12-3 or TRBV12-4 and TRBJ2-5; the TRBD1 assignment by TCRdb is unverifiable without DNA. The CDR3 runs to 15 residues. This CDR3 is CASSIQGGREETQYF.

The chain joins TRBV7-2 to TRBJ1-1; TCRdb gives TRBD1 as the D gene, but with no DNA this cannot be confirmed. Germline V gene lookup returns CDR1 SGHTA and CDR2 FQGNSA. The CDR3 runs 14 residues. The CDR3 spells CASSLLSGSPQAFF.

The CDR3 spells CASSAPTGHNEQFF. V usage is TRBV27 and J usage is TRBJ2-1; the TCRdb call, TRBD1, lacks DNA for checking. CDR3 size: 14 residues. Looked up from germline, CDR1 is MNHEY and CDR2 is SMNVEV (reference sequence).

This chain uses TRBV5-1 with TRBJ2-2; as DNA is missing, the TRBD2 call by TCRdb cannot be tested. The CDR3 is 15 residues long. CDR1 is SGHRS, CDR2 YFSETQ, per germline. This chain's CDR3 is CASSDQTGNTGELFF.

The V and J genes are TRBV15 and TRBJ1-1; TCRdb selects TRBD1, and the lack of DNA leaves this call unchecked. Germline V gene lookup returns CDR1 LNHNV and CDR2 YYDKDF (reference sequence). The CDR3 has 13 residues. CDR3 protein: CATRGQENTEAFF. Looking up the rest from reference TRBV15 and TRBJ1-1 gives the full variable domain: DAMVIQNPRYQVTQFGKPVTLSCSQTLNHNVMYWYQQKSSQAPKLLFHYYDKDFNNEADTPDNFQSRRPNTSFCFLDIRSPGLGDTAMYLCATRGQENTEAFFGQGTRLTVV.

The V gene is TRBV5-1, the J gene TRBJ1-1; the TCRdb call, TRBD1, lacks DNA for checking. This CDR3 spans 15 amino acids. The germline gives CDR1 SGHRS, CDR2 YFSETQ. The CDR3 reads CASSLVGTGRAEAFF.

This chain links TRBV5-1 with TRBJ1-2. This CDR3 is 14 amino acids long. CDR1 and CDR2 (germline): SGHRS, YFSETQ. The CDR3 protein is CASSGGDFNYGYTF.

The chain is built from TRBV3-1 and TRBJ1-6. The CDR3 is 12 amino acids. CDR1 LGHDT and CDR2 YNNKEL come from the germline V gene (reference sequence). CDR3 protein: CASSPHTGALHF.

This chain links TRBV18 with TRBJ2-1; TCRdb's D call of TRBD1 is untestable without DNA. The CDR3 extends over 15 amino acids. Per the germline V gene, CDR1 is KGHSH and CDR2 is LQKENI. The CDR3 loop reads CASSEVGGSYNEQFF.

This chain joins TRBV18 and TRBJ1-5; without DNA, the TCRdb call of TRBD1 cannot be checked. The germline gives CDR1 KGHSH, CDR2 LQKENI. CDR3 length: 15 residues. This CDR3 is CASSSTSGDNQPQHF. The whole variable domain, filled in from reference TRBV18 and TRBJ1-5, reads NAGVMQNPRHLVRRRGQEARLRCSPMKGHSHVYWYRQLPEEGLKFMVYLQKENIIDESGMPKERFSAEFPKEGPSILRIQQVVRGDSAAYFCASSSTSGDNQPQHFGDGTRLSIL.

The chain is built from TRBV12-3 or TRBV12-4 and TRBJ2-7. The CDR3 covers 15 residues. CDR3 sequence reads: CASSLDRFVRHEQYF.

V usage is TRBV12-3 or TRBV12-4 and J usage is TRBJ2-7; the D call from TCRdb, TRBD1, cannot be confirmed without DNA. CDR3 size: 11 residues. This CDR3 is CASSLGHEQYF.

This chain joins TRBV18 and TRBJ2-5; the TRBD1 assignment by TCRdb is unverifiable without DNA. Germline V lookup: CDR1 KGHSH, CDR2 LQKENI. This CDR3 has 16 amino acids. The CDR3 loop reads CASSPTDRGGKETQYF.

V and J are TRBV11-2 and TRBJ2-1; TCRdb indicates TRBD2, and absent DNA this call remains unverified. Germline V lookup: CDR1 SGHAT, CDR2 FQNNGV. There are 15 residues in the CDR3. This chain's CDR3 is CASSRGTSGYNEQFF.

The V gene is TRBV7-9, the J gene TRBJ2-1; TCRdb names TRBD2, which stays unverified in the absence of DNA. This CDR3 contains 14 residues. The V gene's germline CDR1 is SEHNR and CDR2 FQNEAQ (reference sequence). The CDR3 sequence: CASSYGGGPDEQFF.

The chain uses TRBV6-2 or TRBV6-3 and TRBJ2-1; TCRdb indicates TRBD2, and absent DNA this call remains unverified. The CDR3 loop spans 15 amino acids. Germline-derived CDR1 and CDR2 are MNHEY and SVGEGT. CDR3 region: CASTKAESSYNEQFF.

The chain joins TRBV6-1 to TRBJ2-2; TCRdb reports TRBD1, a call that lacks DNA to check it against. The germline V gene encodes CDR1 MNHNS and CDR2 SASEGT. This CDR3 comprises 16 residues. CDR3 residues: CASSREVSGNTGELFF.